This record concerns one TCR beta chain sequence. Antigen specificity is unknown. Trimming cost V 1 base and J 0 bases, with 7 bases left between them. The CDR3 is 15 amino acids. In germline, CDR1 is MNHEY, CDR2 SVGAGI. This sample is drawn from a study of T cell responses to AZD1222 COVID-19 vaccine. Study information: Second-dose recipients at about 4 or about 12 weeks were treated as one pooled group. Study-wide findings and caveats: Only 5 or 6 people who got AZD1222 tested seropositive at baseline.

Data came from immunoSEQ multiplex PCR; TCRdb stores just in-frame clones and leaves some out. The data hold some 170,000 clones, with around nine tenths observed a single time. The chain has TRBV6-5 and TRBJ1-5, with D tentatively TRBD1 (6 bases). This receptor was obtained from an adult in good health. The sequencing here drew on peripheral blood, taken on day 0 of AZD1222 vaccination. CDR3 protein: CASSYYRDSNQPQHF. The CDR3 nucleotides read TGTGCCAGCAGTTACTACAGGGATAGCAATCAGCCCCAGCATTTT.